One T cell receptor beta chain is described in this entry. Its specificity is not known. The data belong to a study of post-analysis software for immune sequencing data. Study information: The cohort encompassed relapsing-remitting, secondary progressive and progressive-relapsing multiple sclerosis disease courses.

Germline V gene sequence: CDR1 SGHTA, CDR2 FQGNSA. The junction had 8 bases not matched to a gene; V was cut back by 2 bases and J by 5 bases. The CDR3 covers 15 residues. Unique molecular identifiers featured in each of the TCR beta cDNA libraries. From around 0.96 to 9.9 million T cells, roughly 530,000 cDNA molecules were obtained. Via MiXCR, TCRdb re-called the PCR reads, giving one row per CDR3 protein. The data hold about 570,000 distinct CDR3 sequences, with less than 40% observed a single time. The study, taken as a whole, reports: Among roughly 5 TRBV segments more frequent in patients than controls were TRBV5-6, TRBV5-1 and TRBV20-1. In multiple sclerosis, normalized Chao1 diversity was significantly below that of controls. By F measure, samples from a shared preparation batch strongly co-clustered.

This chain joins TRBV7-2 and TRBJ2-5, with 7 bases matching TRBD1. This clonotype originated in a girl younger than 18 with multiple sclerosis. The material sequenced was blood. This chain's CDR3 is CASSLRRGGGETQYF. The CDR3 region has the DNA TGTGCCAGCAGCTTACGAAGAGGGGGCGGGGAGACCCAGTACTTC.